The 16 T cell receptor beta chains below were found in one sample sequenced in a study of tumor-infiltrating lymphocytes in primary liver carcinoma. With around 490 ng total RNA as template and a constant-region primer, TCR beta cDNA was made. Investigators got TCR beta libraries out of three nested multiplex PCR rounds, done with slightly modified ARM-PCR. Both of the initial two PCR rounds ran for approximately 11 cycles and employed TRBV1-TRBV30 forward primers alongside a C-beta reverse primer. TCRdb analysed the multiplex PCR reads with MiXCR anew, one entry per CDR3 protein. The sample has about 180,000 distinct CDR3 sequences, about 60% seen once. Researchers drew blood RNA from unsorted whole blood and extracted germline DNA as well. What was sequenced was peripheral blood. The receptors originated from a man aged 35-49 years with primary liver carcinoma and hepatitis B virus infection.

The gene calls are TRBV6-5 and TRBJ2-1; D is perhaps TRBD2 (6 bases). Germline V lookup: CDR1 MNHEY, CDR2 SVGAGI. Deletions cut 8 bases from V and 6 bases from J, with 11 bases between. The CDR3 sequence is 12 residues long. This chain's CDR3 is CASGDWANEQFF. As DNA, the CDR3 is TGTGCCAGCGGGGACTGGGCCAATGAGCAGTTCTTC.

A remark on this clonotype: This may come from a read error, since a much larger clone is one base off. This chain connects TRBV12-3 or TRBV12-4 to TRBJ2-5; 8 nucleotides agree with TRBD1. The trim removed 5 bases at V and 5 bases at J, leaving 10 bases unmatched. This CDR3 contains 15 residues. CDR3 sequence reads: CASSRQGSLRETQYF. The CDR3 nucleotides read TGTGCCAGCAGTAGACAGGGGAGCTTAAGGGAGACCCAGTACTTC.

Worth noting for this clonotype: A much more abundant neighbour one base away suggests this may be a read error. V gene TRBV29-1 combines with J gene TRBJ1-1, with D hard to call. The CDR3 spans 12 residues. In germline, CDR1 is SQVTM, CDR2 ANQGSEA. CDR3 DNA sequence: TGCACCGTCGACATTTTTAACACTGAAGCTTTCTTT. It specifies CTVDIFNTEAFF.

Concerning this clonotype itself: The germline gene is not matched at one end of the junction; a read error may be the cause. J is TRBJ2-3 and V is TRBV14, with D possibly matching TRBD2 (5 bases). This CDR3 is built from 17 residues. Germline lookup yields CDR1 SGHDN and CDR2 FVKESK. The CDR3 DNA is TGTGCCATCAGCCCAGATGTAGTGGGAGTGAGTACAGATACGCAGTATTTT. This codes for CAISPDVVGVSTDTQYF.

The V gene is TRBV19, the J gene TRBJ2-1; the match to TRBD1 covers 11 bases. Unmatched junction bases numbered 9, after V lost 1 base and J lost 7 bases. The CDR3 spans 17 residues. Per germline, CDR1 LNHDA and CDR2 SQIVND (reference sequence). CDR3 amino acids: CASSIARTGGTINEQFF. In DNA form, the CDR3 reads TGTGCCAGTAGTATAGCCCGGACAGGGGGCACGATAAATGAGCAGTTCTTC.

The CDR3 is CASSNGQGLKETQYF. CDR3 nucleotide sequence: TGCGCCAGCAGCAACGGACAGGGGTTGAAAGAGACCCAGTACTTC. V is TRBV5-1 and J is TRBJ2-5; 9 nucleotides agree with TRBD1. The ends lost 4 bases at V and 3 bases at J; junction bases unmatched: 7. Germline V gene sequence: CDR1 SGHRS, CDR2 YFSETQ. CDR3 length: 15 residues.

The rearrangement uses TRBV5-5 and TRBJ2-3; D gene uncertain. The CDR3 has 15 amino acids. Germline V gives CDR1 SGHKS, CDR2 YYEKEE (reference sequence). Trimming took 4 bases from V and 0 from J, leaving 12 bases between them. The CDR3 protein is CASSVLSPSTDTQYF. The DNA of the CDR3 is TGTGCCAGCAGCGTCCTTTCTCCTAGCACAGATACGCAGTATTTT.

Concerning this clonotype: A much larger clone is a single base away; this may be a read error. V is TRBV11-2 and J is TRBJ2-3; TRBD2 aligns across 13 bases. Germline lookup yields CDR1 SGHAT and CDR2 FQNNGV. Trimming cost V 0 bases and J 4 bases; bases outside gene matches: 10. The CDR3 runs to 19 residues. CDR3 protein: CASSLEEWGLAGIPDTQYF. The CDR3 DNA reads TGTGCCAGCAGCTTAGAGGAATGGGGACTAGCGGGGATTCCAGATACGCAGTATTTT. The full variable domain, completed using reference TRBV11-2 and TRBJ2-3, is EAGVAQSPRYKIIEKRQSVAFWCNPISGHATLYWYQQILGQGPKLLIQFQNNGVVDDSQLPKDRFSAERLKGVDSTLKIQPAKLEDSAVYLCASSLEEWGLAGIPDTQYFGPGTRLTVL.

V is TRBV28 and J is TRBJ2-7, with TRBD1 matching over 8 bases. The CDR3 runs to 16 residues. CDR1 is MDHEN, CDR2 SYDVKM, per germline. With 6 bases clipped from V and 2 bases from J, the junction kept 12 bases outside the gene matches. DNA for the CDR3: TGTGCCAGCAGACCTCCCGGGACAGGAGAAGCCTACGAGCAGTACTTC. Protein product: CASRPPGTGEAYEQYF.

This clonotype came up once. The genes are TRBV11-2 and TRBJ1-3; no firm D call. CDR3 size: 13 residues. V gave up 7 bases and J gave up 4 bases, with 11 bases separating them. The germline gives CDR1 SGHAT, CDR2 FQNNGV. CDR3 DNA: TGTGCCAGCAACCGGATGGGCGGAAACACCATATATTTT. This sequence encodes CASNRMGGNTIYF. Full variable domain (rest looked up from reference TRBV11-2 and TRBJ1-3): EAGVAQSPRYKIIEKRQSVAFWCNPISGHATLYWYQQILGQGPKLLIQFQNNGVVDDSQLPKDRFSAERLKGVDSTLKIQPAKLEDSAVYLCASNRMGGNTIYFGEGSWLTVV.

This clonotype has a handful of counts. J is TRBJ2-7 and V is TRBV28, with D hard to call. This CDR3 is built from 15 residues. Germline assignment: CDR1 MDHEN and CDR2 SYDVKM. V lost 5 bases to trimming and J lost 6 bases, with 20 bases between them. The DNA for the CDR3 is TGTGCCAGCAGTCCATCGGAACTAACTGTGGGCGAGCAGTACTTC. Protein product: CASSPSELTVGEQYF. Complete variable domain (other parts from reference TRBV28 and TRBJ2-7): DVKVTQSSRYLVKRTGEKVFLECVQDMDHENMFWYRQDPGLGLRLIYFSYDVKMKEKGDIPEGYSVSREKKERFSLILESASTNQTSMYLCASSPSELTVGEQYFGPGTRLTVT.

Regarding this clonotype: One end of the junction varies from germline; a read error may be responsible. V gene TRBV11-2 combines with J gene TRBJ2-6; TRBD2 aligns across 12 bases. The germline CDR1 and CDR2 sequences are SGHAT and FQNNGV. The CDR3 is 19 amino acids. As DNA, the CDR3 is TGTGCTAGCAGCTTCCATATCGGACTAGCGGGGACTGGGGACAACGTCCTGACTTTC. Translated: CASSFHIGLAGTGDNVLTF.

This clonotype has just one count. Here the CDR3 reads CASSLDWGSYNEQFF. For the CDR3, the DNA is TGTGCCAGCAGCCTGGATTGGGGCTCCTACAATGAGCAGTTCTTC. The chain employs TRBV11-2 and TRBJ2-1, with D unresolved. The germline V gene encodes CDR1 SGHAT and CDR2 FQNNGV. The CDR3 spans 15 residues. V was trimmed by 5 bases and J by 0 bases, leaving 11 bases between them. The entire variable domain, with the rest obtained from reference TRBV11-2 and TRBJ2-1, is as follows: EAGVAQSPRYKIIEKRQSVAFWCNPISGHATLYWYQQILGQGPKLLIQFQNNGVVDDSQLPKDRFSAERLKGVDSTLKIQPAKLEDSAVYLCASSLDWGSYNEQFFGPGTRLTVL.

This chain's CDR3 is CASSQDLAGGTDTQYF. The DNA for the CDR3 is TGCGCCAGCAGCCAAGACCTAGCGGGAGGCACAGATACGCAGTATTTT. The chain links TRBV4-1 to TRBJ2-3, with TRBD2 matching 10 bases. V lost 0 bases, J lost 1 base, and 1 base stayed unmatched. Per germline, CDR1 MGHRA and CDR2 YSYEKL. The CDR3 is 16 amino acids.

In the case of this clonotype: A read error is possible here, since a much larger clone lies one base away. This rearrangement joins TRBV10-3 to TRBJ2-3; TRBD1 matches at 7 bases. CDR1 and CDR2 from the germline V gene are ENHRY and SYGVKD. The length of the CDR3 is 14 residues. V lost 6 bases, J lost 1 base, and 4 bases stayed unmatched. CDR3 in DNA: TGTGCCATCAGCGTTGGGACAGGCACAGATACGCAGTATTTT. This translates into CAISVGTGTDTQYF.

V usage is TRBV6-4 and J usage is TRBJ1-1; D ambiguous. Germline V gene sequence: CDR1 MRHNA, CDR2 SNTAGT. This CDR3 is 13 amino acids long. The V and J ends lost 0 bases and 2 bases respectively, with 4 bases between them. DNA of the CDR3: TGTGCCAGCAGTGACTCGGACAACACTGAAGCTTTCTTT. Amino acids: CASSDSDNTEAFF.